Sequencing of this T cell receptor beta chain was carried out in a study of blood T cell repertoires in COVID-19. Background on the study: The origin of the acute and convalescent COVID-19 samples was the United States, Italy and Spain. PBMCs, B-cell-depleted T cells, or T cells provided the cDNA or gDNA that made up the material.

In the authors' workflow: Amplifying reference gene primers gave estimates of nucleated cell counts. Using immunoSEQ multiplex PCR, the repertoire was profiled, and TCRdb retains in-frame clones only, with some absent. D and trimming were read from the DNA, whereas the V and J calls and clone size are those reported in that table. The table has under 85,000 clones, roughly 84% seen once. This sequence originates from a man over 45 with acute or convalescent COVID-19. Sequenced sample: peripheral blood.

The DNA of the CDR3 is TGTGCCAGCAGCCAAGTCCCCCCGGCGGGGGCGAGCTATGGCTACACCTTC. Its translation is CASSQVPPAGASYGYTF. V and J are TRBV4-2 and TRBJ1-2; possibly TRBD1 for D (6 bases). The CDR3 length is 17 residues. Germline CDR1 LGHNA, CDR2 YNFKEQ. Trimming left V 1 base short and J 4 bases short, with 19 bases between.